These T cell receptor beta chains were read from a single sample in a study of cytomegalovirus exposure and HLA in healthy donors. The method was immunoSEQ multiplex PCR; TCRdb's version includes in-frame clones alone and lacks a portion of them. In the table there are 200,000 to 300,000 clones, around 90% of which are singletons. The sequencing input was PBMCs. These receptors all come from a woman aged 25 to 39 in good health and CMV-seronegative. CDR3s include the opening cysteine and the closing phenylalanine or tryptophan. Each record gives: J gene, V gene, clone size, D gene, CDR3 protein, CDR3 DNA. D genes are given only for firm matches. A clone size is listed for some rows: how often the clone was seen (once, few, many), or a class if it is expanded.

TRBJ2-7	TRBV5-6	NA	TRBD1	CASSRDRALYEQYF	TGTGCCAGCAGCCGGGACAGGGCCCTATACGAGCAGTACTTC
TRBJ2-1	TRBV28	NA	TRBD2	CASSSPVTSGSLSYNEQFF	TGTGCCAGCAGTTCCCCAGTGACTAGCGGGAGCCTCTCCTACAATGAGCAGTTCTTC
TRBJ1-5	TRBV28	NA	NA	CASSLAGTQADQPQHF	TGTGCCAGCAGTTTAGCCGGGACCCAGGCGGATCAGCCCCAGCATTTT
TRBJ2-2	TRBV2	NA	NA	CASRGLFGELFF	TGTGCCAGCAGGGGACTTTTCGGGGAGCTGTTTTTT
TRBJ2-3	TRBV15	NA	NA	CATSRESSSTDTQYF	TGTGCCACCAGCAGAGAAAGCTCTAGCACAGATACGCAGTATTTT
TRBJ2-1	TRBV11-3	NA	NA	CASTRGGLNEQFF	TGTGCCAGCACGAGGGGTGGTCTAAATGAGCAGTTCTTC
TRBJ2-1	TRBV5-1	NA	NA	CASSLVGVSSYNEQFF	TGCGCCAGCAGCTTGGTGGGCGTTAGCTCCTACAATGAGCAGTTCTTC
TRBJ2-1	TRBV27	NA	TRBD2	CASSLYSGDYSYNEQFF	TGTGCCAGCAGTTTATACAGCGGGGATTACTCCTACAATGAGCAGTTCTTC
TRBJ2-7	TRBV19	NA	TRBD2	CASSTLAGGPGEQYF	TGTGCCAGTAGTACACTAGCGGGAGGGCCCGGTGAGCAGTACTTC
TRBJ2-7	TRBV27	NA	TRBD1	CASRPGTGSGEQYF	TGTGCCAGCAGACCCGGGACAGGGTCTGGCGAGCAGTACTTC
TRBJ2-7	TRBV2	few	NA	CASLRGRPYEQYF	TGTGCCAGTTTGAGGGGCAGACCCTACGAGCAGTACTTC
TRBJ2-2	TRBV6-5	NA	TRBD2	CASSSLLARGTGELFF	TGTGCCAGCAGTTCCCTACTAGCGAGGGGCACCGGGGAGCTGTTTTTT
TRBJ1-5	TRBV19	NA	NA	CASSIEFQPQHF	TGTGCCAGTAGTATCGAGTTTCAGCCCCAGCATTTT
TRBJ2-1	TRBV7-3	few	TRBD2	CASSRTSGNYNEQFF	TGTGCCAGCAGTCGGACTAGCGGTAACTACAATGAGCAGTTCTTC
TRBJ1-1	TRBV2	once	NA	CASSEGRANTEAFF	TGTGCCAGCAGTGAAGGCAGGGCGAACACTGAAGCTTTCTTT
TRBJ2-6	TRBV7-9	NA	TRBD1	CASSLGQGGSGANVLTF	TGTGCCAGCAGCTTAGGACAGGGGGGTTCTGGGGCCAACGTCCTGACTTTC
TRBJ2-7	TRBV6-5	NA	TRBD2	CASSYRERDYEQYF	TGTGCCAGCAGTTACCGTGAGCGGGACTACGAGCAGTACTTC
TRBJ2-7	TRBV13	NA	TRBD2	CASSSGTSGSKYEQYF	TGTGCCAGCAGCTCCGGGACTAGCGGGAGTAAGTACGAGCAGTACTTC
TRBJ2-1	TRBV6-6	NA	TRBD2	CASRQGLAGTDEQFF	TGTGCCAGCAGGCAGGGACTAGCGGGAACCGATGAGCAGTTCTTC
TRBJ2-1	TRBV27	once	TRBD2	CASSPRLAGRAEQFF	TGTGCCAGCAGTCCTCGACTAGCGGGAAGGGCTGAGCAGTTCTTC
TRBJ2-1	TRBV5-5	NA	TRBD2	CASSATSGLYNEQFF	TGTGCCAGCAGCGCGACTAGCGGGTTGTACAATGAGCAGTTCTTC
TRBJ2-5	TRBV5-6	NA	NA	CASSYGGLGGQETQYF	TGTGCCAGCAGCTACGGGGGGCTCGGAGGACAAGAGACCCAGTACTTC
TRBJ2-2	TRBV6-4	NA	NA	CASSFAEATGELFF	TGTGCCAGCAGTTTCGCGGAGGCCACCGGGGAGCTGTTTTTT
TRBJ2-1	TRBV7-3	NA	TRBD2	CASSPGRGLGNEQFF	TGTGCCAGCAGCCCCGGAAGGGGACTAGGGAATGAGCAGTTCTTC
TRBJ2-2	TRBV6-5	NA	NA	CASSKQGGDTGELFF	TGTGCCAGCAGTAAACAAGGGGGGGACACCGGGGAGCTGTTTTTT
TRBJ2-2	TRBV11-2	NA	NA	CASSLGSSNTGELFF	TGTGCCAGCAGCTTGGGCAGCTCGAACACCGGGGAGCTGTTTTTT
TRBJ2-1	TRBV5-1	NA	NA	CASSLGDNEQFF	TGCGCCAGCAGCTTGGGCGACAATGAGCAGTTCTTC
TRBJ2-1	TRBV5-1	NA	NA	CASSLGGRGNEQFF	TGCGCCAGCAGCTTGGGTGGCAGGGGCAATGAGCAGTTCTTC